Listed below are T cell receptor beta chains from one sample, sequenced in a study of cytomegalovirus exposure and HLA in healthy donors. This table comes from immunoSEQ multiplex PCR, and its TCRdb copy is limited to in-frame clones, with some not included. The sample holds some 190,000 clones, roughly 74% seen once. Material: PBMCs. Receptors originate from a woman in her twenties or thirties in good health and CMV-seropositive. CDR3s include the opening cysteine and the closing phenylalanine or tryptophan. The D gene is left open where the match is weak. Expanded clones get a size class; other rows say once, few or many, or leave the size out.

j_call clone_size d_call v_call cdr3_aa cdr3_nt
TRBJ1-5 - - TRBV2 CASRSLGLNQPQHF TGTGCCAGCAGATCCCTGGGGCTAAATCAGCCCCAGCATTTT
TRBJ2-7 - TRBD2 TRBV2 CASTVGTSREQYF TGTGCCAGCACCGTGGGGACTAGCCGCGAGCAGTACTTC
TRBJ1-2 - - TRBV5-1 CASSLGGFGYGYTF TGCGCCAGCAGCTTGGGAGGTTTTGGCTATGGCTACACCTTC
TRBJ2-7 - - TRBV5-6 CASSDQGSSYEQYF TGTGCCAGCAGCGATCAGGGCAGCTCCTACGAGCAGTACTTC
TRBJ2-1 - TRBD2 TRBV4-3 CASSQDPAGGPSDEQFF TGCGCCAGCAGCCAAGATCCAGCGGGAGGGCCAAGTGATGAGCAGTTCTTC
TRBJ2-6 - TRBD2 TRBV28 CASRRTSGSSGANVLTF TGTGCCAGCAGGCGGACTAGCGGGAGCTCTGGGGCCAACGTCCTGACTTTC
TRBJ1-1 few TRBD1 TRBV5-1 CASSPLTGGGTEAFF TGCGCCAGCAGCCCTCTGACAGGGGGCGGAACTGAAGCTTTCTTT
TRBJ2-7 - - TRBV5-4 CASSTGPDSNGDF TGTGCCAGCAGCACCGGACCCGACTCAAACGGGGACTTC
TRBJ2-1 - - TRBV7-9 CASSFGSRSYNEQFF TGTGCCAGCAGCTTTGGGTCCAGGTCCTACAATGAGCAGTTCTTC
TRBJ2-2 - - TRBV11-3 CASSLEAGFRNTGELFF TGTGCCAGCAGCTTAGAGGCGGGGTTCCGGAACACCGGGGAGCTGTTTTTT
TRBJ2-5 - TRBD1 TRBV5-1 CASSLGQGPIWGETQYF TGCGCCAGCAGCTTAGGACAGGGGCCGATATGGGGGGAGACCCAGTACTTC
TRBJ1-5 - TRBD1 TRBV7-9 CSSSRTGINQPQHF TGTTCCAGCAGCCGGACAGGGATCAATCAGCCCCAGCATTTT
TRBJ2-3 - - TRBV7-7 CASSSAEADTQYF TGTGCTAGCAGTTCAGCAGAGGCAGATACGCAGTATTTT
TRBJ1-3 - - TRBV6-1 CASRRGSGNTIYF TGTGCCAGCAGAAGGGGGTCTGGAAACACCATATATTTT
TRBJ2-6 - - TRBV4-2 CASSLTGSSGANVLTF TGTGCCAGCAGCCTCACAGGTTCCTCTGGGGCCAACGTCCTGACTTTC
TRBJ2-1 few TRBD2 TRBV11-3 CASSSLRTSEWDPTGYEQFF TGTGCCAGCAGTTCTTTAAGGACTAGCGAATGGGACCCAACTGGTTATGAGCAGTTCTTC
TRBJ2-1 - TRBD2 TRBV10-3 CAIFSGTSDEQFF TGTGCCATTTTTTCCGGGACTAGCGACGAGCAGTTCTTC
TRBJ1-1 - TRBD1 TRBV30 CAWSVQEGAPSEAFF TGTGCCTGGAGTGTACAGGAGGGGGCCCCGTCTGAAGCTTTCTTT
TRBJ2-7 - - TRBV19 CASSIRGLGEQYF TGTGCCAGTAGTATAAGAGGTTTGGGCGAGCAGTACTTC
TRBJ1-2 - - TRBV5-6 CASSPPRVRNYGYTF TGTGCCAGCAGCCCCCCCCGGGTCAGAAACTATGGCTACACCTTC
TRBJ2-7 - TRBD2 TRBV4-3 CASSPRLTGGEQYF TGCGCCAGCAGCCCTCGGCTGACGGGGGGAGAGCAGTACTTC
TRBJ2-1 - - TRBV11-2 CASSNGLNYNEQFF TGTGCCAGCAGCAACGGACTGAATTACAATGAGCAGTTCTTC
TRBJ2-3 - TRBD2 TRBV30 CAWRRLAGSTDTQYF TGTGCCTGGAGAAGGCTAGCGGGGTCTACAGATACGCAGTATTTT
TRBJ2-3 - TRBD1 TRBV9 CASSVDRVADTQYF TGTGCCAGCAGCGTCGACAGGGTGGCAGATACGCAGTATTTT
TRBJ1-1 - - TRBV5-6 CASSLSLDTEAFF TGTGCCAGCAGCTTGAGCCTCGACACTGAAGCTTTCTTT
TRBJ1-3 - - TRBV7-9 CSSSGSDSPLSGNTIYF TGTTCCAGCAGCGGATCGGACAGCCCCCTCTCTGGAAACACCATATATTTT